The entry that follows covers one T cell receptor (beta chain) sequence. This CDR3 contains 12 residues. The V gene's germline CDR1 is SGDLS and CDR2 YYNGEE. V was shortened by 0 bases and J by 12 bases, with 12 bases between the two germline ends. This entry comes from a study of cytomegalovirus exposure and HLA in healthy donors. With 60 Vbeta and 13 Jbeta primers, the PCR was carried out. TCRdb keeps only in-frame clones here, not all; method: immunoSEQ multiplex PCR. In the table there are roughly 170,000 clones, around four fifths of which are singletons. Sequencing was carried out using PBMCs. The V and J genes are TRBV9 and TRBJ2-5, with a tentative D call TRBD2 (6 bases). The clonotype comes from a man aged 25 to 40 in good health and CMV-seronegative. CDR3 protein: CASSVVEGRKYF. CDR3 in DNA: TGTGCCAGCAGCGTAGTCGAGGGGAGGAAGTACTTC.